The clone carrying this T cell receptor beta chain was detected many times. Antigen unknown. The CDR3 runs to 14 residues. V lost 8 bases, J lost 10 bases, and 10 bases stayed unmatched. Germline lookup yields CDR1 MDHEN and CDR2 SYDVKM. The sample comes from a study of CD8 T cells in ankylosing spondylitis. TCRdb recomputed calls from the 5' RACE reads with MiXCR, one row per CDR3 protein. The repertoire consists of 200,000 to 250,000 distinct CDR3 sequences, with roughly a tenth occurring once and the leading ten covering roughly a fifth. Study-level results: Ankylosing spondylitis blood appeared to be characterized by a TCR beta motif of several highly homologous variants.

Sequencing was done on a sample of blood, either unsorted or a sorted T cell fraction (not recorded which). The rearrangement uses TRBV28 and TRBJ1-3, with 11 bases lining up with TRBD1. The source of this sequence is a male donor with ankylosing spondylitis or in good health (not recorded which). CDR3 nucleotide sequence: TGTGCCAGCGAGGGACAGGGGGACGAGAGGACCATATATTTT. It encodes CASEGQGDERTIYF. Drawing the rest from reference TRBV28 and TRBJ1-3, the complete variable domain is DVKVTQSSRYLVKRTGEKVFLECVQDMDHENMFWYRQDPGLGLRLIYFSYDVKMKEKGDIPEGYSVSREKKERFSLILESASTNQTSMYLCASEGQGDERTIYFGEGSWLTVV.